The 19 T cell receptor beta chains below were found in one sample sequenced in a study of tumor-infiltrating lymphocytes in oesophageal squamous cell carcinoma. MiXCR, applied by TCRdb to the PCR reads, yields one record per CDR3 protein. The repertoire holds 13,000 or so distinct CDR3 sequences, with more than 40% as singletons. The sample consisted of normal esophageal tissue next to the tumor. Every receptor here comes from a male donor with esophageal squamous cell carcinoma.

The table lists this clonotype with many counts. V usage is TRBV10-3 and J usage is TRBJ2-2; D might be TRBD1 (6 bases). Germline V CDR1 and CDR2: ENHRY, SYGVKD. V was trimmed by 11 bases and J by 5 bases, leaving 24 bases between them. The length of the CDR3 is 16 residues. The CDR3, as DNA: TGTGCCTCGTCGAACCGGGACACCCGATTGACCGGGGAGCTGTTTTTT. This translates into CASSNRDTRLTGELFF.

This rearrangement joins TRBV6-6 to TRBJ1-2; the D is unclear. Germline V CDR1 and CDR2: MNHNY, SVGAGI (reference sequence). V was trimmed by 0 bases and J by 1 base, leaving 6 bases between them. The CDR3 sequence is 14 residues long. CDR3 coding DNA: TGTGCCAGCAGTTACTCCGCCAATAACTATGGCTACACCTTC. Protein product: CASSYSANNYGYTF.

This clonotype was observed a few times. V and J are TRBV5-1 and TRBJ2-6, with D perhaps matching TRBD1 (5 bases). The CDR3 is 17 amino acids. Trimming took off 2 bases at V and 0 bases at J, with 12 bases between the two ends. The germline V gene encodes CDR1 SGHRS and CDR2 YFSETQ. The CDR3 DNA reads as TGCGCCAGCAGCTTAAGGGGTTGGGGCTCTGGGGCCAACGTCCTGACTTTC. Its protein product is CASSLRGWGSGANVLTF.

This sequence joins TRBV12-3 or TRBV12-4 and TRBJ2-1; 11 bases are shared with TRBD2. V shed 6 bases, J shed 3 bases, and the junction held 13 bases outside the gene matches. The CDR3 spans 18 residues. The CDR3 DNA is TGTGCCAGCAGCTCTTTGGGGGCTAGCGGGAGGTACTACAATGAGCAGTTCTTC. Translated: CASSSLGASGRYYNEQFF.

This clonotype has only a few counts. The rearrangement links TRBV5-1 to TRBJ2-3; 10 positions match TRBD2. The germline gives CDR1 SGHRS, CDR2 YFSETQ. The CDR3 has 17 amino acids. V was clipped by 1 base and J by 4 bases; unmatched bases: 9. The CDR3 region is CASSLSASGSWADTQYF. The DNA for the CDR3 is TGCGCCAGCAGCTTGTCGGCTAGCGGGAGCTGGGCAGATACGCAGTATTTT.

The chain has TRBV11-2 and TRBJ2-5, with 7 positions matching TRBD2. V shed 1 base and J 4 bases; nucleotides not matched to a gene: 12. The CDR3 totals 17 residues. The germline V gene encodes CDR1 SGHAT and CDR2 FQNNGV. The CDR3 region is CASSLGNSGLGSETQYF. The CDR3 DNA sequence: TGTGCCAGCAGCTTAGGAAATAGCGGGCTTGGTTCAGAGACCCAGTACTTC.

Concerning this clonotype itself: The missing conserved phenylalanine or tryptophan at the end of this CDR3 makes a read error likely. The limits of the CDR3 on the DNA are not certain, so only TCRdb's listed CDR3 is given. CDR3 protein: CASSLSPLDRGQVKGYTFGS. This chain connects TRBV27 to TRBJ2-5; no check of the table's D call, TRBD1, against the DNA was made. The CDR3 spans 20 amino acids, including both terminal residues. Germline CDR1 reads MNHEY; CDR2 reads SMNVEV (reference sequence).

The sample holds many counts of this clonotype. The chain employs TRBV10-1 and TRBJ2-7; D may match TRBD1 or TRBD2 (5 bases each). The ends were cut back, 4 bases at V and 5 bases at J, with 12 bases in the middle. This CDR3 spans 13 amino acids. Germline V gives CDR1 WNHNN, CDR2 SYGVQD (reference sequence). CDR3 in DNA: TGCGCCAGCAGTGGACGGGACGGGGACGAGCAGTACTTC. It is translated as CASSGRDGDEQYF.

For the CDR3, the DNA is TGTGCCAGCAGCTCGATGCTTACAGCCTACAATGAGCAGTACTTC. Translation gives CASSSMLTAYNEQYF. This chain links TRBV7-2 with TRBJ2-5, with D unresolved. V lost 4 bases, J lost 11 bases, and 23 bases lay in between. The CDR3 extends over 15 amino acids. Germline CDR1 is SGHTA and CDR2 is FQGNSA.

This clonotype was seen a single time. The chain carries TRBV7-8 and TRBJ2-1, with TRBD2 matching 7 bases. The better agreement between TRBJ2-7 and the DNA end casts doubt on the J call. The CDR3 runs to 15 residues. From germline, CDR1 is SGHVS and CDR2 FQNEAQ. This CDR3 is CASSLVAGTSYEQYF. CDR3 nucleotide sequence: TGTGCCAGCAGCTTAGTAGCGGGCACCTCCTACGAGCAGTACTTC.

The rearrangement joins TRBV7-9 to TRBJ2-7; 7 positions agree with TRBD2. Per the germline V gene, CDR1 is SEHNR and CDR2 is FQNEAQ (reference sequence). The V and J ends lost 2 bases and 5 bases, in that order; junction bases with no gene match: 9. The CDR3 has 15 residues. DNA of the CDR3: TGTGCCAGCAGCTTACAGGGACGCGGGAGAAACGAGCAGTACTTC. This sequence encodes CASSLQGRGRNEQYF.

This clonotype was seen ten or more times. This sequence joins TRBV4-1 and TRBJ2-1; no clear D. Germline lookup yields CDR1 MGHRA and CDR2 YSYEKL. The CDR3 covers 17 residues. Trimming left V 1 base short and J 0 bases short, with 13 bases between. The CDR3 nucleotides are TGCGCCAGCAGCCAAGGTCTGACTGCAAGCTCCTACAATGAGCAGTTCTTC. This gives the protein CASSQGLTASSYNEQFF.

The chain employs TRBV28 and TRBJ2-5; 8 bases fit TRBD2. The J call may be wrong; the DNA end is better matched by TRBJ2-7. Germline V lookup: CDR1 MDHEN, CDR2 SYDVKM. The CDR3 consists of 12 residues. CDR3 amino acids: CASRTGTSEQYF. In nucleotides, the CDR3 is TGTGCCAGCAGGACCGGGACTAGCGAGCAGTACTTC.

This clonotype is classed as medium-sized (0.01 to 0.1%). J is TRBJ2-5 and V is TRBV27; possible D gene TRBD2, 6 bases. The V end was cut by 0 bases, the J end by 2 bases, with 16 bases between. Per the germline V gene, CDR1 is MNHEY and CDR2 is SMNVEV (reference sequence). The CDR3 is 17 residues long. CDR3 bases: TGTGCCAGCAGTTTATCGTGGACGGAGGGTTTACAAGAGACCCAGTACTTC. It codes for CASSLSWTEGLQETQYF.

This clonotype came up a few times. This sequence joins TRBV7-2 and TRBJ2-1, with D unresolved. The CDR3 runs 16 residues. Per the germline V gene, CDR1 is SGHTA and CDR2 is FQGNSA. Trimming stripped 1 base from V and 4 bases from J, with 14 bases between. In DNA, the CDR3 is TGTGCCAGCAGCTTAGAGAACACAGTAAGGTACAATGAGCAGTTCTTC. Translation: CASSLENTVRYNEQFF.

This clonotype is judged large. The J gene is TRBJ2-1, the V gene TRBV7-9; 9 bases line up with TRBD2. There are 15 residues in the CDR3. CDR1 and CDR2 from the germline V gene are SEHNR and FQNEAQ (reference sequence). The ends lost 5 bases at V and 5 bases at J; junction bases unmatched: 7. As DNA, the CDR3 is TGTGCCAGCAGCCCCGGGACTAGCAGGGACAATGAGCAGTTCTTC. Amino acids: CASSPGTSRDNEQFF.

This clonotype appeared many times. The chain recombines TRBV6-2 or TRBV6-3 with TRBJ2-1; possible D gene TRBD1, 6 bases. V was trimmed by 3 bases and J by 3 bases, leaving 15 bases between them. This CDR3 contains 16 residues. CDR1 is MNHEY, CDR2 SVGEGT, per germline. CDR3 coding DNA: TGTGCCAGCAGTTATGAAGGGCAGGGGATCTACAATGAGCAGTTCTTC. Residues: CASSYEGQGIYNEQFF.

J is TRBJ2-5 and V is TRBV7-8, with D uncertain. The DNA end is more similar to TRBJ2-7, so the J call may be wrong. Germline values: CDR1 SGHVS, CDR2 FQNEAQ. The CDR3 runs 13 residues. The CDR3 DNA reads as TGTGCCAGCAGCTTGAAGAGAACCTACGAGCAGTACTTC. This codes for CASSLKRTYEQYF.

V is TRBV5-1 and J is TRBJ2-1; tentative D call: TRBD1 (9 bases). The CDR3 is 17 amino acids. V was trimmed by 1 base and J by 8 bases, leaving 22 bases between them. Germline values: CDR1 SGHRS, CDR2 YFSETQ. This chain's CDR3 is CASSLNPPGQGLDEQFF. In nucleotides, the CDR3 is TGCGCCAGCAGCTTGAACCCCCCGGGACAGGGACTAGATGAGCAGTTCTTC.